This T cell receptor beta chain was captured in a study of T cells after yellow fever vaccination. In the study overall: SMART-Seq v4 Ultra Low Input served to prepare low-cell-number fractions.

Universal primer sites and UMIs were introduced during 5'RACE template-switching synthesis of TCR cDNA. One entry per CDR3 protein, called by TCRdb with MiXCR from the 5' RACE reads. The sample has 4,500 to 6,500 distinct CDR3 sequences, 5.5% to 7% seen once. CDR3 length: 14 amino acids. Germline lookup yields CDR1 DFQATT and CDR2 SNEGSKA (reference sequence). V trimming: 3 bases; J trimming: 2 bases; junction bases outside the gene matches: 6. The material sequenced was PBMCs, either bulk or a sorted T-cell subset (CD4+, CD8+, memory, or dextramer-sorted; not recorded which), taken roughly 14 days after the first yellow fever vaccination. The clonotype comes from a man in his late teens or twenties who received the YFV17D yellow fever vaccine. This chain connects TRBV20-1 to TRBJ2-5, with TRBD2 matching 7 bases. The CDR3 DNA reads as TGCAGTGCTAGGGTGGGGGGGTTACAAGAGACCCAGTACTTC. It translates to CSARVGGLQETQYF.